This T cell receptor beta chain was recorded in a study of cytomegalovirus exposure and HLA in healthy donors. PCR primers comprised 60 Vbeta and 13 Jbeta primers. Clones were read by immunoSEQ multiplex PCR, and TCRdb kept only the in-frame ones, dropping some. The sample lists approximately 97,000 clones, 81% occurring once. Germline V CDR1 and CDR2: WSHSY, SAAADI. This CDR3 is 15 amino acids long. The V segment lost 2 bases and the J segment 0 bases; nucleotides outside the gene matches: 4. The sample consisted of PBMCs. The rearrangement links TRBV10-2 to TRBJ2-7, with TRBD1 matching over 7 bases. This receptor was obtained from a man between 40 and 49 years old in good health and CMV-seropositive. CDR3 loop: CASSEGQASSYEQYF. CDR3 coding DNA: TGCGCCAGCAGTGAGGGACAGGCGAGCTCCTACGAGCAGTACTTC.